The text below deals with one T cell receptor (beta chain). These data belong to a study of T cell responses to AZD1222 COVID-19 vaccine. Trimming shortened V by 0 bases and J by 6 bases, and 15 bases separated the two germline ends. Germline-derived CDR1 and CDR2 are GTSNPN and SVGIG (reference sequence). The CDR3 contains 15 residues. Here immunoSEQ multiplex PCR was the method, and the copy in TCRdb shows in-frame clones only, minus some. The sample holds fewer than 5,500 clones, about 91% seen once. The chain links TRBV30 to TRBJ1-5, with a possible D match to TRBD1 (5 bases). This sample comprised peripheral blood, obtained 28 days after the second AZD1222 dose. The receptor was isolated from an adult who received the AZD1222 COVID-19 vaccine. CDR3 region: CAWSVRAGNSQPQHF. In DNA, the CDR3 is TGTGCCTGGAGTGTACGGGCAGGGAACTCTCAGCCCCAGCATTTT.